What follows are 8 T cell receptor beta chains derived from one specimen sequenced in a study of cytomegalovirus exposure and HLA in healthy donors. PCR primers comprised 60 Vbeta and 13 Jbeta primers. The assay was immunoSEQ multiplex PCR, and TCRdb's table has in-frame clones only and misses some. This table has under 150,000 clones, 50% to 65% appearing once. The sample taken for sequencing was PBMCs. These receptor sequences come from a woman aged 40 to 50 in good health and CMV-seropositive.

The chain uses TRBV19 and TRBJ2-7; D may be TRBD2 (6 bases). Trimming stripped 3 bases from V and 4 bases from J, with 16 bases between. The CDR3 consists of 15 residues. Germline assignment: CDR1 LNHDA and CDR2 SQIVND (reference sequence). The CDR3 region has the DNA TGTGCCAGTAGTATTGGTTCCTTGGGGGGTTACGAGCAGTACTTC. Translated: CASSIGSLGGYEQYF. Drawing the rest from reference TRBV19 and TRBJ2-7, the complete variable domain is DGGITQSPKYLFRKEGQNVTLSCEQNLNHDAMYWYRQDPGQGLRLIYYSQIVNDFQKGDIAEGYSVSREKKESFPLTVTSAQKNPTAFYLCASSIGSLGGYEQYFGPGTRLTVT.

The chain employs TRBV4-1 and TRBJ1-5, with 8 bases aligning to TRBD1. The CDR3 runs to 17 residues. Germline-derived CDR1 and CDR2 are MGHRA and YSYEKL. Trimming cost V 3 bases and J 6 bases; bases outside gene matches: 13. CDR3 sequence (DNA): TGCGCCAGCAGCCACGGAACCAGGGGGCTCTTAACTCAGCCCCAGCATTTT. Translation: CASSHGTRGLLTQPQHF.

The chain carries TRBV7-9 and TRBJ2-3, with TRBD2 matching 9 bases. V lost 5 bases, J lost 3 bases, and 12 bases stayed unmatched. The CDR3 is made up of 17 amino acids. Looked up from germline, CDR1 is SEHNR and CDR2 is FQNEAQ (reference sequence). CDR3: CASSPLTVAGATDTQYF. CDR3 DNA: TGTGCCAGCAGCCCACTTACGGTAGCGGGAGCAACAGATACGCAGTATTTT. Together with reference TRBV7-9 and TRBJ2-3, the CDR3 gives the full variable domain: DTGVSQNPRHKITKRGQNVTFRCDPISEHNRLYWYRQTLGQGPEFLTYFQNEAQLEKSRLLSDRFSAERPKGSFSTLEIQRTEQGDSAMYLCASSPLTVAGATDTQYFGPGTRLTVL.

The table lists this clone with a few counts. V and J are TRBV4-1 and TRBJ2-2; TRBD1 matches at 10 bases. V lost 5 bases and J lost 3; bases outside the gene matches: 3. The germline V gene encodes CDR1 MGHRA and CDR2 YSYEKL. This CDR3 contains 15 residues. The CDR3 DNA follows: TGCGCCAGCAGCGACAGGGGGCTCGACACCGGGGAGCTGTTTTTT. Residues: CASSDRGLDTGELFF.

This clone was seen more than once but under ten times. This chain uses TRBV6-6 with TRBJ2-4, with D possibly being TRBD2 (5 bases). Trimming took off 5 bases at V and 6 bases at J, with 14 bases between the two ends. CDR1 is MNHNY, CDR2 SVGAGI, per germline (reference sequence). The CDR3 has 14 residues. This chain's CDR3 is CASSPPKEGNIQYF. DNA of the CDR3: TGTGCCAGCAGTCCCCCCAAAGAGGGAAACATTCAGTACTTC.

This rearrangement joins TRBV15 to TRBJ2-2; perhaps TRBD2 as D (5 bases). The germline V gene encodes CDR1 LNHNV and CDR2 YYDKDF (reference sequence). The CDR3 runs 12 residues. V was clipped by 9 bases and J by 8 bases, with 13 bases between them. The CDR3 DNA is TGTGCCACTGGGGAAGGAGGTGGGGAGCTGTTTTTT. This gives the protein CATGEGGGELFF.

V gene TRBV2 combines with J gene TRBJ1-1; D gene unclear. V gave up 3 bases and J gave up 0 bases, with 8 bases separating them. Looked up from germline, CDR1 is SNHLY and CDR2 is FYNNEI. This CDR3 comprises 14 residues. In DNA form, the CDR3 reads TGTGCCAGCAGTGACCCGGGGATGAACACTGAAGCTTTCTTT. This gives the protein CASSDPGMNTEAFF.

The chain is built from TRBV28 and TRBJ1-6; 9 bases fit TRBD1. The germline V gene has CDR1 MDHEN and CDR2 SYDVKM. The CDR3 spans 18 residues. V gave up 3 bases and J gave up 0 bases; unmatched junction bases: 6. CDR3 sequence: CASSFSGTGSSYNSPLHF. The DNA of the CDR3 is TGTGCCAGCAGTTTCTCCGGGACAGGGAGCTCCTATAATTCACCCCTCCACTTT.